The 6 T cell receptor beta chains reported below all come from one sample, sequenced in a study of CD8 T cells in Susac syndrome. Reverse transcription of roughly 0.5 to 1 ug RNA used random hexamers. TCRdb analysed the immunoSEQ multiplex PCR reads with MiXCR anew, one entry per CDR3 protein. The sample includes about 180,000 distinct CDR3 sequences, 94% of them seen just once. The sample was CD4+ T cells from PBMCs. The receptors derive from a human donor with Susac syndrome.

This chain connects TRBV7-2 to TRBJ1-5; 7 bases are shared with TRBD1. The V gene's germline CDR1 is SGHTA and CDR2 FQGNSA. V was clipped by 0 bases and J by 0 bases; unmatched bases: 5. The CDR3 covers 17 residues. CDR3 sequence reads: CASSLAVSGGSNQPQHF. DNA for the CDR3: TGTGCCAGCAGCTTAGCGGTGTCAGGGGGTAGCAATCAGCCCCAGCATTTT.

V usage is TRBV20-1 and J usage is TRBJ2-6; D call uncertain. CDR3 length: 13 residues. Germline V lookup: CDR1 DFQATT, CDR2 SNEGSKA (reference sequence). V was clipped by 7 bases and J by 4 bases, with 11 bases between them. CDR3 protein: CSVPKSGANVLTF. CDR3 bases: TGCAGTGTCCCTAAGAGCGGGGCCAACGTCCTGACTTTC.

The genes are TRBV6-2 or TRBV6-3 and TRBJ2-7, with a possible D match to TRBD1 (6 bases). This CDR3 contains 15 residues. The V gene's germline CDR1 is MNHEY and CDR2 SVGEGT. The V end was cut by 4 bases, the J end by 0 bases, with 13 bases between. CDR3 residues: CASSSSGHSSYEQYF. CDR3 nucleotides: TGTGCCAGCAGTTCCTCGGGACACAGCTCCTACGAGCAGTACTTC.

The chain employs TRBV2 and TRBJ1-5; perhaps TRBD1 as D (6 bases). The CDR3 consists of 14 residues. The V end lost 0 bases, the J end lost 5 bases, and 8 bases lay between the germline ends. Per the germline V gene, CDR1 is SNHLY and CDR2 is FYNNEI. The CDR3 spells CASSEAGGDQPQHF. The DNA of the CDR3 is TGTGCCAGCAGTGAAGCTGGGGGCGATCAGCCCCAGCATTTT.

The chain couples TRBV19 to TRBJ1-1; D possibly corresponds to TRBD1 (5 bases). This CDR3 has 14 residues. Germline V gives CDR1 LNHDA, CDR2 SQIVND (reference sequence). V shed 7 bases and J shed 2 bases, with 14 bases lying between them. In DNA form, the CDR3 reads TGTGCCAGTATCCCGGGGGGGAGCAACACTGAAGCTTTCTTT. The encoded protein is CASIPGGSNTEAFF.

The V and J genes are TRBV3-1 and TRBJ1-2; tentatively, D is TRBD1 (5 bases). The CDR3 covers 14 residues. Germline V lookup: CDR1 LGHDT, CDR2 YNNKEL (reference sequence). V was trimmed by 4 bases and J by 9 bases, leaving 18 bases between them. Written as DNA, the CDR3 is TGTGCCAGCAGCCTAACCGACAGTTCAGGGCGCTACACCTTC. Translating gives CASSLTDSSGRYTF.